The rows below give T cell receptor beta chains drawn from one sample of a study of graft-versus-host responses after intestinal transplantation. Some clones are missing from TCRdb's copy, which holds only in-frame ones; the method was immunoSEQ multiplex PCR. The sample lists 93,000 or so clones; 80% to 95% were seen once. No antigen has been assigned to these receptors. Sequencing was performed on unstimulated CD8+ T cells sorted from spleen or lymph node cells, taken before intestinal transplant. The source of these receptors is a human donor who received an intestinal transplant. Both conserved end residues are trimmed from each CDR3.

v_gene: TRBV19
CDR3aa: ASSVPAGMEGYT

v_gene: TRBV2
CDR3aa: ASSESLAGSTSTDTQY

v_gene: TRBV4-1
CDR3aa: ASSQDPPPGQGVYEQY

v_gene: TRBV16
CDR3aa: ASNRQLEEETQY

v_gene: TRBV9
CDR3aa: ASSVGQGGNYWFYEQY

v_gene: TRBV19
CDR3aa: ASTPQLKANTGELF

v_gene: TRBV10-1
CDR3aa: ASSESGTGSEQY

v_gene: TRBV29-1
CDR3aa: SVVLDYEQY

v_gene: TRBV5-6
CDR3aa: ASSPRGGRKNTIY

v_gene: TRBV5-4
CDR3aa: ASSPTGYGYT

v_gene: TRBV2
CDR3aa: ASSETLQGAVNYGYT

v_gene: TRBV9
CDR3aa: ASRDSGGPGELF

v_gene: TRBV27
CDR3aa: ASSLRPVPNTGELF

v_gene: TRBV27
CDR3aa: ASSLKAGGSYEQY

v_gene: TRBV4-1
CDR3aa: ASSQELAGGKETQY

v_gene: TRBV5-6
CDR3aa: ASSYSDRSTDTQY

v_gene: TRBV5-4
CDR3aa: ASSLGPDYEQY

v_gene: TRBV6-5
CDR3aa: ASSYAGVTGELF

v_gene: TRBV7-9
CDR3aa: ASSSSLNEKLF

v_gene: TRBV6-6
CDR3aa: ASSYFGPSNYNEQF

v_gene: TRBV25-1
CDR3aa: ASSENAGDHYNEQF

v_gene: TRBV11-3
CDR3aa: ASSLEVGSIMGTDTQY

v_gene: TRBV14
CDR3aa: ASSQSTENNSPLH

v_gene: TRBV27
CDR3aa: ASSLLGGRETQY

v_gene: TRBV6-1
CDR3aa: ASSAGTFTYGYT